These 3 T cell receptor beta chains came from one sample sequenced in a study of T cells in women clearing cervical HPV infection. Only in-frame clones appear in the TCRdb table, and some are missing; sequencing was by immunoSEQ multiplex PCR. In all, the sample yields some 40,000 clones. The sequenced sample was blood buffy coat. These receptors all stem from a woman between 18 and 70 years old with a cervical HPV16 infection that either progressed to CIN3+ or cleared (not recorded which).

Regarding this clone: The CDR3 end is not reached by the read, which stops 3 residues before it; the germline J gene fills it in. The chain combines TRBV5-1 with TRBJ1-5, with no clear D. Germline CDR1 is SGHRS and CDR2 is YFSETQ. Trimming shortened V by 2 bases and J by 7 bases, and 13 bases separated the two germline ends. The CDR3 spans 14 residues. This chain's CDR3 is CASSLGADGQPQHF. The part of the CDR3 DNA that was read is TGCGCCAGCAGCTTAGGAGCAGACGGGCAGCCC.

On this clone itself: The read finishes 3 residues shy of the CDR3 end, and the germline J gene is used to complete it. The chain recombines TRBV5-1 with TRBJ2-1, with a weak D call TRBD2 (6 bases). This CDR3 has 15 residues. Germline V gene data show CDR1 as SGHRS and CDR2 as YFSETQ. The V end lost 5 bases, the J end lost 6 bases, and 18 bases lay between the germline ends. The DNA read from the CDR3 is TGCGCCAGCAGGCCCTTTGGGAGGACTCTCAATGAG. Translation: CASRPFGRTLNE. The whole CDR3 is CASRPFGRTLNEQFF.

Concerning this clone: The missing CDR3 end, 3 residues past where the read stops, is filled in from the germline J gene. J is TRBJ2-2 and V is TRBV30; D perhaps matches TRBD2 (6 bases). The CDR3 extends over 14 amino acids. In germline, CDR1 is GTSNPN, CDR2 SVGIG (reference sequence). This CDR3 reads CAWSRGGTNEKLFF. The CDR3 bases that were read are TGTGCCTGGAGTCGGGGAGGAACTAATGAAAAG. The full variable domain, with the rest looked up from reference TRBV30 and TRBJ2-2, is SQTIHQWPATLVQPVGSPLSLECTVEGTSNPNLYWYRQAAGRGLQLLFYSVGIGQISSEVPQNLSASRPQDRQFILSSKKLLLSDSGFYLCAWSRGGTNEKLFFGEGSRLTVL.